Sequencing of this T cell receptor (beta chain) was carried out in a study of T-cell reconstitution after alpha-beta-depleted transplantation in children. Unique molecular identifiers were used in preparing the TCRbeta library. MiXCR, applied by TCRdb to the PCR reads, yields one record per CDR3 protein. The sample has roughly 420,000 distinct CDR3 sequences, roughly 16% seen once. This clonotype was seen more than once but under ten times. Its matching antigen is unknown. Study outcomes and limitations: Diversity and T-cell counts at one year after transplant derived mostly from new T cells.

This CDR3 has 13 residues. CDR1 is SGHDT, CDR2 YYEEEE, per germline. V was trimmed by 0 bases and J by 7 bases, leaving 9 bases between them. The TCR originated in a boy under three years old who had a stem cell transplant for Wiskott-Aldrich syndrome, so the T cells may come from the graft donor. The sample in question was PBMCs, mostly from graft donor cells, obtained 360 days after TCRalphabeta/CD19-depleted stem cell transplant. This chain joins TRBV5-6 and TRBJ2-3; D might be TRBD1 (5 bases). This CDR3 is CASSLVPGNTQYF. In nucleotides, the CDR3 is TGTGCCAGCAGCTTGGTACCAGGGAATACGCAGTATTTT.